The 21 T cell receptor beta chains in this list originate from one sample, sequenced in a study of identical twins. Via MiXCR, TCRdb re-called the 5' RACE reads, giving one row per CDR3 protein. This sample yields about 700,000 distinct CDR3 sequences, of which around 6% are seen a single time; 1.5% to 2% belongs to the top ten. The sample comprised naive T cells sorted from blood. Receptors were obtained from a man between 18 and 29 years old in good health.

About this clonotype itself: A much bigger clone sits one base away, suggesting this may be a read error. The chain carries TRBV12-3 or TRBV12-4 and TRBJ2-7; the D gene is possibly TRBD2 (5 bases). The CDR3 is made up of 12 amino acids. Written as DNA, the CDR3 is TGTGCCAGCAGTTCAGAGGGCTACGAGCAGTGCGTC. This encodes CASSSEGYEQCV.

This clonotype was counted ten times or more. The chain carries TRBV7-2 and TRBJ2-3; a weak D match, TRBD2 (6 bases). V dropped 1 base and J dropped 2 bases, with 13 bases sitting between them. The germline CDR1 and CDR2 sequences are SGHTA and FQGNSA. The CDR3 sequence is 16 residues long. DNA of the CDR3: TGTGCCAGCAGCTTAGAGGGAGGTGCCCTCACAGATACGCAGTATTTT. This sequence encodes CASSLEGGALTDTQYF.

Many counts were recorded for this clonotype. V usage is TRBV12-3 or TRBV12-4 and J usage is TRBJ1-1, with 7 bases aligning to TRBD1. After removal of 5 bases from V and 7 bases from J, the junction contained 10 bases not matched to a gene. The CDR3 spans 14 residues. The CDR3 bases are TGTGCCAGCAGTGCAAGGACACCAGGGGGTGAAGCTTTCTTT. Translation: CASSARTPGGEAFF.

This clonotype has only a few counts. The rearrangement joins TRBV6-1 to TRBJ1-4; 10 bases align to TRBD1. The V gene end was trimmed by 2 bases and the J gene end by 5 bases; junction bases not matched to a gene: 2. Germline V lookup: CDR1 MNHNS, CDR2 SASEGT. The CDR3 covers 15 residues. The CDR3 here is CASSEPGQGNEKLFF. CDR3 nucleotide sequence: TGTGCCAGCAGTGAACCGGGACAGGGGAATGAAAAACTGTTTTTT.

The CDR3 DNA reads TGTGCCAGCCACATGGGGGATCGACTAGCGGATAATGAGCAGTTCTTC. It specifies CASHMGDRLADNEQFF. This chain joins TRBV7-9 and TRBJ2-1, with TRBD2 identical over 9 bases. This CDR3 has 16 amino acids. Germline V gene lookup returns CDR1 SEHNR and CDR2 FQNEAQ (reference sequence). Trimming cost V 8 bases and J 7 bases; bases outside gene matches: 15.

The chain couples TRBV10-3 to TRBJ2-1; D might be TRBD1 (5 bases). CDR1 ENHRY and CDR2 SYGVKD come from the germline V gene. The V end lost 6 bases, the J end lost 6 bases, and 9 bases lay between the germline ends. The CDR3 sequence is 12 residues long. CDR3: CAIRDTANEQFF. The CDR3, as DNA: TGTGCCATCAGGGACACAGCCAATGAGCAGTTCTTC.

This clonotype was seen only a few times. The rearrangement uses TRBV7-9 and TRBJ1-1, with D hard to call. CDR3 length: 15 amino acids. V was trimmed by 2 bases and J by 8 bases, leaving 18 bases between them. The germline CDR1 and CDR2 sequences are SEHNR and FQNEAQ (reference sequence). DNA of the CDR3: TGTGCCAGCAGCTTATTTTCGGGCACCGGAAACGAAGCTTTCTTT. Translation: CASSLFSGTGNEAFF.

The chain recombines TRBV5-6 with TRBJ2-3, with 14 nucleotides matching TRBD2. The CDR3 spans 16 residues. The V gene's germline CDR1 is SGHDT and CDR2 YYEEEE. J gave up 6 bases and V 3 bases, and 6 bases lay outside the gene matches. CDR3 in amino acids: CASSSLTSGRADTQYF. The CDR3 coding sequence is TGTGCCAGCAGCTCCTTGACTAGCGGGAGGGCGGATACGCAGTATTTT.

The chain has TRBV12-3 or TRBV12-4 and TRBJ1-5; D remains ambiguous. The V end was cut by 3 bases, the J end by 7 bases, with 13 bases between. There are 14 residues in the CDR3. In DNA form, the CDR3 reads TGTGCCAGCAGTTTTTCGGCCGGACGGCAGCCCCAGCATTTT. This translates into CASSFSAGRQPQHF.

This clonotype was counted between two and nine times. The rearrangement uses TRBV12-3 or TRBV12-4 and TRBJ1-5; D unresolved. Trimming shortened V by 2 bases and J by 4 bases, and 15 bases separated the two germline ends. The CDR3 length is 16 residues. CDR3 sequence (DNA): TGTGCCAGCAGTTTATGGCGTAGGGCCGAAAATCAGCCCCAGCATTTT. It encodes CASSLWRRAENQPQHF.

Only a few counts were recorded for this clonotype. This chain connects TRBV20-1 to TRBJ2-3, with 7 bases fitting TRBD2. There are 15 residues in the CDR3. Germline V gives CDR1 DFQATT, CDR2 SNEGSKA (reference sequence). The V and J ends lost 1 base and 0 bases, in that order; junction bases with no gene match: 4. The CDR3: CSARVAGASTDTQYF. The CDR3 DNA follows: TGCAGTGCTAGAGTGGCGGGAGCGAGCACAGATACGCAGTATTTT.

There are many counts of this clonotype. The chain has TRBV14 and TRBJ2-5; the D gene is possibly TRBD2 (5 bases). The V gene's germline CDR1 is SGHDN and CDR2 FVKESK. Trimming pared 1 base from V and 3 bases from J, leaving 15 bases between. The CDR3 length is 16 residues. This chain's CDR3 is CASSQGSKSGKETQYF. CDR3 DNA sequence: TGTGCCAGCAGCCAAGGCAGTAAATCCGGGAAAGAGACCCAGTACTTC.

This clonotype was counted many times. The chain joins TRBV27 to TRBJ2-7, with D perhaps assigned TRBD1 or TRBD2 (5 bases each). This CDR3 has 14 residues. V was pared by 5 bases and J by 3 bases, with 14 bases between. Looked up from germline, CDR1 is MNHEY and CDR2 is SMNVEV (reference sequence). The CDR3 nucleotides read TGTGCCAGCAGTCCTGGCAGTGGGGGCTACGAGCAGTACTTC. Its translation: CASSPGSGGYEQYF.

This chain joins TRBV5-5 and TRBJ2-2, with 10 bases matching TRBD1. The CDR3 length is 18 residues. Germline loops: CDR1 SGHKS, CDR2 YYEKEE (reference sequence). V trimming: 4 bases; J trimming: 4 bases; junction bases outside the gene matches: 13. The CDR3 sequence is CASSPPRQGAWGTGELFF. Here the CDR3 DNA reads TGTGCCAGCAGCCCCCCGAGACAGGGGGCATGGGGCACCGGGGAGCTGTTTTTT.

There are a few counts of this clonotype. V usage is TRBV7-9 and J usage is TRBJ2-7; D gene ambiguous. In germline, CDR1 is SEHNR, CDR2 FQNEAQ (reference sequence). The CDR3 is 13 residues long. Trimming cost V 5 bases and J 3 bases, with 11 bases left between them. DNA of the CDR3: TGTGCCAGCAGCGCCCCCTTAAACTACGAGCAGTACTTC. Amino acid sequence: CASSAPLNYEQYF.

This clonotype appeared a few times. The chain carries TRBV2 and TRBJ2-4; TRBD1 matches at 7 bases. Germline CDR1 is SNHLY and CDR2 is FYNNEI. With V trimmed by 4 bases and J by 3 bases, 0 bases remained unmatched. The CDR3 sequence is 13 residues long. This CDR3 reads CASSGQGKNIQYF. The CDR3 nucleotides are TGTGCCAGCAGTGGACAGGGCAAAAACATTCAGTACTTC.

J is TRBJ1-1 and V is TRBV27; possible D gene TRBD1, 5 bases. The CDR3 runs to 14 residues. With 6 bases removed from V and 0 bases from J, the gap between germline ends came to 11 bases. Germline V gene lookup returns CDR1 MNHEY and CDR2 SMNVEV (reference sequence). The CDR3 DNA follows: TGTGCCAGCAGGACGGGGGTCATGAACACTGAAGCTTTCTTT. Its translation: CASRTGVMNTEAFF.

This clonotype was counted many times. The V call is TRBV5-6, the J call TRBJ2-7, with D unresolved. The ends were cut back, 1 base at V and 3 bases at J, with 11 bases in the middle. CDR1 is SGHDT, CDR2 YYEEEE, per germline. The CDR3 totals 14 residues. As DNA, the CDR3 is TGTGCCAGCAGCTTGTTCCAGCGCTACTACGAGCAGTACGTC. This sequence encodes CASSLFQRYYEQYV.

This clonotype showed up many times. The CDR3 here is CASSRASSGEAKNIQYF. CDR3 bases: TGTGCCAGCAGCCGCGCATCTAGCGGAGAAGCCAAAAACATTCAGTACTTC. The gene calls are TRBV6-2 or TRBV6-3 and TRBJ2-4; 7 bases are a match to TRBD2. The CDR3 sequence is 17 residues long. The V and J ends lost 6 bases and 0 bases, in that order; junction bases with no gene match: 11. Germline assignment: CDR1 MNHEY and CDR2 SVGEGT.

The gene calls are TRBV7-9 and TRBJ2-7; D is perhaps TRBD1 (6 bases). This CDR3 contains 13 residues. V shed 7 bases and J shed 3 bases, with 13 bases lying between them. Germline V gives CDR1 SEHNR, CDR2 FQNEAQ (reference sequence). The CDR3 sequence is CASTNTGIYEQYF. CDR3 nucleotide sequence: TGTGCCAGCACGAATACAGGGATCTACGAGCAGTACTTC.

At least ten counts were recorded for this clonotype. The chain recombines TRBV4-3 with TRBJ1-4; TRBD1 agrees at 7 bases. V lost 5 bases to trimming and J lost 8 bases; unmatched junction nucleotides: 8. CDR3 length: 14 residues. Germline V CDR1 and CDR2: LGHNA, YSLEER. The CDR3 DNA is TGCGCCAGCAGCTTCCGCAGGGGGAGCGAAAAACTGTTTTTT. Residues: CASSFRRGSEKLFF.